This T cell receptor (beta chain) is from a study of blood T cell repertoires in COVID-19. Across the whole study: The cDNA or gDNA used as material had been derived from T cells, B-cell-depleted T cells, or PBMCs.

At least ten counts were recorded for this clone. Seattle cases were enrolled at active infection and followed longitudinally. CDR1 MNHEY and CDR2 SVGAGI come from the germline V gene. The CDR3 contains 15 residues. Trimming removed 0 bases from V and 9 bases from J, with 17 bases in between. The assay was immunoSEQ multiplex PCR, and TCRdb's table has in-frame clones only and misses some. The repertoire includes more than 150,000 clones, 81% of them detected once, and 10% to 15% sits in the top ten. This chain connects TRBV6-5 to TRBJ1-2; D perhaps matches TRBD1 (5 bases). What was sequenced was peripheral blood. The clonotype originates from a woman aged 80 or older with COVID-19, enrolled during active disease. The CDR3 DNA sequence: TGTGCCAGCAGTTACTCGTTCCTAGGGGCAAGAAGCTACACCTTC. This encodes CASSYSFLGARSYTF.